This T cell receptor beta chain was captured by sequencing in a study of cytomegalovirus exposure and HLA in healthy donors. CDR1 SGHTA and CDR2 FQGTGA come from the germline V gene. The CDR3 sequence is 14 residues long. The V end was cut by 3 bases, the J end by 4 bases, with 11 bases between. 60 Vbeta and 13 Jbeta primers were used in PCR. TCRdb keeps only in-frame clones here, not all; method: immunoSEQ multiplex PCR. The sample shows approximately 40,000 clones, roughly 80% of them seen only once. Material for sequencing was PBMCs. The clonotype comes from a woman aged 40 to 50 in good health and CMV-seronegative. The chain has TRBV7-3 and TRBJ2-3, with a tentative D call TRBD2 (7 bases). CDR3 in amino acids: CASSFGGAADTQYF. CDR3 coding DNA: TGTGCCAGCAGCTTTGGGGGGGCGGCAGATACGCAGTATTTT.